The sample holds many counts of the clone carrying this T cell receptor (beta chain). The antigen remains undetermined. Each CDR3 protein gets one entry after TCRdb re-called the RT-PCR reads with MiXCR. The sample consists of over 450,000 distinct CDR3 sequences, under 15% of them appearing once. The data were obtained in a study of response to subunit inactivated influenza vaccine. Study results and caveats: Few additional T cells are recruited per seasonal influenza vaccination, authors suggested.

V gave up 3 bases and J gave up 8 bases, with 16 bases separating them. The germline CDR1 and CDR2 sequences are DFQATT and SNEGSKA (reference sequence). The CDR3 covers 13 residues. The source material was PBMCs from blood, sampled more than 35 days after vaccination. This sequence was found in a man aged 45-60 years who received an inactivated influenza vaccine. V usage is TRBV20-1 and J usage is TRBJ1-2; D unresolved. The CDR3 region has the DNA TGCAGTGCTAGTGTTCTTCTTGATGGGGGCTACACCTTC. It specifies CSASVLLDGGYTF.